Listed here are 18 T cell receptor beta chains from one sample, sequenced in a study of OX40 agonist ivuxolimab in advanced cancers. Measured with immunoSEQ multiplex PCR; TCRdb has only the in-frame clones, and not every one. Among tens of thousands of clones listed, 90% were seen once. Here the sequenced sample was CD4+ or CD8+ T cells sorted from blood, taken in a trial of the OX40 agonist ivuxolimab. The receptors shown here come from an adult with an advanced solid tumor such as melanoma, head and neck, liver or kidney cancer.

CDR3 in amino acids: CSGTGGDTQYF. CDR3 sequence (DNA): TGCAGCGGGACCGGGGGAGATACGCAGTATTTT. The gene calls are TRBV29-1 and TRBJ2-3; a weak D match, TRBD2 (6 bases). This CDR3 has 11 amino acids. The germline V and J ends were trimmed by 7 bases and 5 bases, with 10 bases remaining between them. Germline CDR1 SQVTM, CDR2 ANQGSEA.

V gene TRBV6-5 combines with J gene TRBJ1-2; D might be TRBD1 (5 bases). The germline CDR1 and CDR2 sequences are MNHEY and SVGAGI. CDR3 length: 14 residues. V shed 4 bases and J shed 4 bases, with 13 bases lying between them. This CDR3 is CASSFRRASYGYTF. CDR3 nucleotide sequence: TGTGCCAGCAGTTTCCGCAGGGCCAGCTATGGCTACACCTTC.

The chain recombines TRBV6-4 with TRBJ1-2; the D gene is possibly TRBD1 (6 bases). The CDR3 runs to 14 residues. The germline V and J ends were trimmed by 5 bases and 3 bases, with 13 bases remaining between them. Germline V lookup: CDR1 MRHNA, CDR2 SNTAGT. CDR3 nucleotide sequence: TGTGCCAGCAGTCCCAGGGGCGCGGACTATGGCTACACCTTC. The encoded protein is CASSPRGADYGYTF.

The rearrangement links TRBV19 to TRBJ1-6; perhaps TRBD1 as D (5 bases). The CDR3 sequence is 13 residues long. The V and J ends lost 4 bases and 6 bases respectively, with 7 bases between them. The germline CDR1 and CDR2 sequences are LNHDA and SQIVND (reference sequence). In DNA form, the CDR3 reads TGTGCCAGTAGTACCCAGGGTAATTCACCCCTCCACTTT. Translating it yields CASSTQGNSPLHF. Complete variable domain (other parts from reference TRBV19 and TRBJ1-6): DGGITQSPKYLFRKEGQNVTLSCEQNLNHDAMYWYRQDPGQGLRLIYYSQIVNDFQKGDIAEGYSVSREKKESFPLTVTSAQKNPTAFYLCASSTQGNSPLHFGNGTRLTVT.

J is TRBJ2-6 and V is TRBV7-8; D uncertain. V was shortened by 5 bases and J by 5 bases, with 22 bases between the two germline ends. CDR1 and CDR2 (germline): SGHVS, FQNEAQ. This CDR3 region has 18 residues. The CDR3 nucleotides read TGTGCCAGCAGCACAAGGCGTTACCCACAAAGTCGGGCCAACGTCCTGACTTTC. The encoded protein is CASSTRRYPQSRANVLTF. The variable domain in full, with the rest retrieved from reference TRBV7-8 and TRBJ2-6, is GAGVSQSPRYKVAKRGQDVALRCDPISGHVSLFWYQQALGQGPEFLTYFQNEAQLDKSGLPSDRFFAERPEGSVSTLKIQRTQQEDSAVYLCASSTRRYPQSRANVLTFGAGSRLTVL.

The gene calls are TRBV11-2 and TRBJ2-3, with D possibly matching TRBD2 (5 bases). The CDR3 totals 13 residues. In germline, CDR1 is SGHAT, CDR2 FQNNGV. The V and J ends lost 4 bases and 5 bases respectively, with 10 bases between them. CDR3 residues: CASSSNRGDTQYF. In nucleotides, the CDR3 is TGTGCCAGCAGCTCAAACCGGGGAGATACGCAGTATTTT.

J is TRBJ1-1 and V is TRBV7-2; D ambiguous. V lost 2 bases to trimming and J lost 2 bases, with 12 bases between them. The V gene's germline CDR1 is SGHTA and CDR2 FQGNSA. This CDR3 is 15 amino acids long. CDR3 bases: TGTGCCAGCAGCTTAAGAGGATCCGGTAACACTGAAGCTTTCTTT. Translated, it gives CASSLRGSGNTEAFF.

This rearrangement joins TRBV19 to TRBJ1-5; 11 positions match TRBD1. V gave up 5 bases and J gave up 6 bases; unmatched junction bases: 9. Germline CDR1 LNHDA, CDR2 SQIVND (reference sequence). This CDR3 has 16 amino acids. The CDR3 spells CASSPLGQGDGQPQHF. The CDR3 DNA reads as TGTGCCAGTAGTCCCCTGGGACAGGGGGACGGTCAGCCCCAGCATTTT.

This rearrangement joins TRBV5-1 to TRBJ1-6; D not resolved. Germline V CDR1 and CDR2: SGHRS, YFSETQ. The CDR3 is 13 amino acids. The ends were cut back, 6 bases at V and 9 bases at J, with 13 bases in the middle. Written as DNA, the CDR3 is TGCGCCAGCAAGCAGACGGGTCTTTCACCCCTCCACTTT. It translates to CASKQTGLSPLHF.

This chain joins TRBV4-1 and TRBJ2-5; tentative D call: TRBD2 (6 bases). Germline assignment: CDR1 MGHRA and CDR2 YSYEKL. CDR3 length: 15 amino acids. V was cut by 3 bases and J by 5 bases, with 16 bases left in between. CDR3 nucleotides: TGCGCCAGCAGCCAGCTGGGACTTCAGACGGAGACCCAGTACTTC. Its translation: CASSQLGLQTETQYF.

The rearrangement links TRBV5-1 to TRBJ2-5; 12 positions agree with TRBD2. This CDR3 spans 15 amino acids. The germline V gene encodes CDR1 SGHRS and CDR2 YFSETQ. V lost 8 bases to trimming and J lost 5 bases; unmatched junction nucleotides: 10. This chain's CDR3 is CASTSTSGGSETQYF. DNA of the CDR3: TGCGCCAGTACCTCGACTAGCGGGGGTTCCGAGACCCAGTACTTC.

The DNA of the CDR3 is TGTGCCAGCAGCATCCGAGGACTAGCGGGGGCCCAAGAGACCCAGTACTTC. This translates into CASSIRGLAGAQETQYF. The chain is built from TRBV9 and TRBJ2-5; 13 positions agree with TRBD2. Trimming at V came to 4 bases and at J to 1 base, leaving 7 bases not matched to a gene. Germline lookup yields CDR1 SGDLS and CDR2 YYNGEE. The length of the CDR3 is 17 residues. Full variable domain (rest looked up from reference TRBV9 and TRBJ2-5): DSGVTQTPKHLITATGQRVTLRCSPRSGDLSVYWYQQSLDQGLQFLIQYYNGEERAKGNILERFSAQQFPDLHSELNLSSLELGDSALYFCASSIRGLAGAQETQYFGPGTRLLVL.

This sequence joins TRBV2 and TRBJ1-5; 10 bases are shared with TRBD1. V shed 6 bases and J 7 bases; nucleotides not matched to a gene: 6. The CDR3 runs 14 residues. Germline loops: CDR1 SNHLY, CDR2 FYNNEI. CDR3 DNA: TGTGCCAGCAGCGAGACAGGGGGCGAACAGCCCCAGCATTTT. Translated, it gives CASSETGGEQPQHF.

This chain connects TRBV9 to TRBJ2-1, with D perhaps matching TRBD1 (6 bases). With 4 bases removed from V and 10 bases from J, the gap between germline ends came to 21 bases. Germline CDR1 is SGDLS and CDR2 is YYNGEE. This CDR3 has 15 residues. The CDR3 DNA reads as TGTGCCAGCAGCCTGGACCAGGGACATGTTCGGGAGCAGTTCTTC. As protein: CASSLDQGHVREQFF.

This chain connects TRBV27 to TRBJ1-5; D gene unclear. V lost 3 bases and J lost 1, with 13 bases in between. This CDR3 is built from 16 residues. CDR1 and CDR2 (germline): MNHEY, SMNVEV (reference sequence). The CDR3 DNA sequence: TGTGCCAGCAGTTTTGGAAATATCGGGAGCAATCAGCCCCAGCATTTT. The encoded protein is CASSFGNIGSNQPQHF.

The CDR3 bases are TGTGCCAGCAGCCCAATCTCCGGGGGGAACTATGGCTACACCTTC. Amino acid sequence: CASSPISGGNYGYTF. The chain recombines TRBV7-9 with TRBJ1-2; maybe TRBD1 (5 bases). Trimming removed 5 bases from V and 2 bases from J, with 15 bases in between. This CDR3 contains 15 residues. Germline CDR1 and CDR2: SEHNR and FQNEAQ (reference sequence).

This clone was recorded once. Compared with germline, one end of the junction differs, possibly owing to a read error. V gene TRBV29-1 combines with J gene TRBJ2-4; 10 positions match TRBD2. Per the germline V gene, CDR1 is SQVTM and CDR2 is ANQGSEA. CDR3 length: 15 residues. The CDR3 loop is CSVEGASGGVDIQYF. In DNA form, the CDR3 reads TGCAGCGTCGAAGGGGCCAGCGGGGGGGTAGACATTCAGTACTTC.

This rearrangement joins TRBV19 to TRBJ2-5; D gene unclear. The CDR3 is 17 residues long. The ends were cut back, 1 base at V and 1 base at J, with 16 bases in the middle. The V gene's germline CDR1 is LNHDA and CDR2 SQIVND (reference sequence). The CDR3 DNA reads TGTGCCAGTAGTATAGGGACCCCGTCCTTTCCCCAAGAGACCCAGTACTTC. Protein product: CASSIGTPSFPQETQYF.